A single TCR beta chain is shown here with its context. The table lists this clonotype with a few counts. Its antigen target is currently unknown. Per-base qualities were not stored, and no clone one base away is much larger. This sample was included in a study of T cells in Graves' hyperthyroidism and ophthalmopathy (dated by TCRdb to between 2018 and 2021). For the study in its entirety: Peripheral blood was sampled at the time of initial diagnosis, prior to any treatment. TCR V-J signatures able to tell the groups apart were searched for in a discovery cohort of some 97 patients, of whom more than 40 had Graves' ophthalmopathy and roughly 58 had stable Graves' hyperthyroidism. Whether ophthalmopathy could be predicted prospectively was tested in an independent validation cohort made up of approximately 19 hyperthyroidism patients plus 17 patients who later progressed to ophthalmopathy. For training and testing, the roughly 93 patients in the discovery cohort were randomly divided in a 7:3 ratio. In more than five Graves' hyperthyroidism patients, the study also compared T-cell repertoires from thyroid tissue with T-cell repertoires from blood. After blood sampling, hyperthyroidism patients were treated with methimazole at a starting dose of 30 mg daily, and ophthalmopathy patients were treated with high-dose intravenous methylprednisolone. TCR Vbeta CDR3 sequencing of approximately 140 peripheral blood samples (under 45 ophthalmopathy, about 75 hyperthyroidism and around 17 progressor patients) is reported in the paper.

V loses 4 bases of germline sequence and J loses 11 bases, and the interval between the two ends is 11 bases. The CDR3 runs 11 residues from the cysteine to the phenylalanine. This entry keeps only the CDR3 DNA: 33 bases, framed from base 1. Taken from the germline V gene, the CDR1 and CDR2 loops are MDHEN and SYDVKM. Broad study findings and their caveats: Most expanded thyroid clonotypes (frequency above 0.001) were also detected in blood, suggesting blood repertoires may reflect thyroid immune responses. In validation, progression to ophthalmopathy was predicted by the model with 55% to 71% sensitivity and nearly 75% specificity, a median of 6.5 months before onset. A 13 V-J signature model separated ophthalmopathy from stable hyperthyroidism, with approximately 86% sensitivity and just under 84% specificity in cross-validation and 80%/75% in testing. No statistical method was used to fix the sample size in advance, and group allocation was not hidden from the investigators.

TCR beta CDR3 regions were amplified from RNA transcripts. The TCR CDR3 was subjected to a first round of RT-PCR using the HTBI primer set and the Qiagen OneStep RT-PCR kit. The libraries were constructed in a second round of multiplex PCR and then size-selected and purified. Paired-end sequencing of the libraries was performed with 100 bp reads on an Illumina HiSeq2000. In the source study's methods: SOAPnuke was used to process the raw data, removing reads that contained adapters or uncalled bases, had a mean Phred below 15, or lacked an exact match to the constant primer or identifier. High-quality paired reads were merged using COPE v1.2.5, and each unique nucleotide sequence was defined as a clonotype. MiTCR v1.1 was used to align clonotypes to the IMGT TRBV, TRBD and TRBJ reference segments. The analysis was restricted to V-J combinations with a frequency above 0.0001, which together covered roughly 99% of the repertoires. A TCS score was defined as the ratio between F50 (clonal expansion) and ExV (chaos), using BLOSUM62-based TCRdist between CDR3 peptides within each V-J. Welch's t-statistics and random forest reduced 500 to 550 V-J features to fewer than 15, which were used in a naive Bayes classifier (R e1071). TCRdb redid the processing of the public reads, applying fastp at Q25 and MiXCR, and retained in-frame beta chains. Records with the same CDR3 protein are collapsed into one entry carrying the most frequent genes and DNA. Clone size and V and J calls follow TCRdb, not the original study. This sample comprises about 720,000 distinct CDR3 sequences, approximately 16% of them detected only once. Together, the top ten hold under 10% of the sample.

Stable Graves' hyperthyroidism was defined as the absence of progression to ophthalmopathy over 18 months of follow-up. The hyperthyroidism patients were between 18 and 65 years old and newly diagnosed, with a disease duration of less than 2 months. Any patient with an uncontrolled infection, another autoimmune disease, pregnancy or lactation was excluded. Diagnoses relied on clinical symptoms, serum thyroxine and TRAb, thyroid ultrasound and orbital computed tomography. Ficoll-Paque density gradient centrifugation was used to isolate PBMCs from about 9.4 ml of fresh peripheral blood. Total RNA was extracted with Trizol reagent, and quality was checked on an Agilent 2100 Bioanalyzer.

This sequence uses TRBV28 and TRBJ2-5; perhaps TRBD2 is the D gene, with 5 bases matching. The sequenced sample consisted of blood. The TCR originated in a man aged 18 to 35 with Graves' hyperthyroidism. The CDR3 region has the sequence CASSSLRTQYF. The bases are TGTGCCAGCAGTTCCCTCAGGACTCAGTACTTC.